The rows below give T cell receptor beta chains drawn from one sample of a study of shared clonotypes between healthy human individuals. The data were produced by immunoSEQ multiplex PCR, yet TCRdb's version contains in-frame clones alone and is incomplete. Among millions of clones listed, around 96% were seen once. The sequenced sample was naive CD8+ T cells sorted from blood. The receptor set was obtained from a man between 18 and 29 years old in good health. The conserved cysteine and the conserved F or W are not part of the CDR3 here.

V gene,J gene,CDR3 protein
TRBV5-6,TRBJ2-1,ASSEGGPSSYNEQF
TRBV5-6,TRBJ1-2,ASSLGQTHYGYT
TRBV6-5,TRBJ2-2,ASSYSVTGELF
TRBV9,TRBJ2-5,ASSPNPTSGQETQY
TRBV27,TRBJ2-7,ASSSSGTGIYEQY
TRBV11-2,TRBJ2-7,ASSLSPGQGYEQY
TRBV19,TRBJ2-7,ASSEGAFDEQY
TRBV30,TRBJ1-2,AWSVLDPSPYGYT
TRBV7-6,TRBJ1-4,ASSLNAAAENEKLF
TRBV23-1,TRBJ2-1,ASPPFQLLYNEQF
TRBV9,TRBJ2-3,ASSPIAGGYTDTQY
TRBV28,TRBJ2-4,ASSDQLTVLRRSDKNIQY
TRBV14,TRBJ1-1,ASSHSQGMNTEAF
TRBV4-1,TRBJ2-7,ASSQPGLAEYEQY
TRBV5-8,TRBJ2-7,ASSRAGMEVGYEQY